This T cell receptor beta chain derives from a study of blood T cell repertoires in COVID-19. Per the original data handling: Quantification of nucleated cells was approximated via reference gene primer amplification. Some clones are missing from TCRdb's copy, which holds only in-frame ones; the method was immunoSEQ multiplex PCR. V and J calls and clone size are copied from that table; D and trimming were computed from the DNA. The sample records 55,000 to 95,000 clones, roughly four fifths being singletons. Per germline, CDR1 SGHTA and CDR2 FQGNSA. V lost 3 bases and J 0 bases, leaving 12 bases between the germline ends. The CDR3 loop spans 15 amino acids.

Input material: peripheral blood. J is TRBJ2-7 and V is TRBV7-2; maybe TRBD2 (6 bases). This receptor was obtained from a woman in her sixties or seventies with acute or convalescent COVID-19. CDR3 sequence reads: CASSLGSGSSYEQYF. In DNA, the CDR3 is TGTGCCAGCAGCTTGGGTAGCGGATCCTCCTACGAGCAGTACTTC.